These 10 T cell receptor beta chains were all obtained from the same sample, sequenced in a study of metastatic and nonmetastatic thyroid tumors. TCRdb reanalyzed the PCR reads via MiXCR. The sample holds about 38,000 clones, about 27% seen once. Until they underwent thyroid surgery, no patient had received any treatment. The sample comprised blood. The source is a male donor with papillary thyroid cancer or a benign thyroid nodule (not recorded which). Some clones in this sample may be carry-over from other donors' samples.

The CDR3 spells CATSRDRAGTEAFF. CDR3 sequence (DNA): TGTGCCACCAGCAGGGACAGGGCAGGCACTGAAGCTTTCTTT. The chain couples TRBV15 to TRBJ1-1, with 8 nucleotides matching TRBD1. J lost 4 bases, V lost 3 bases, and 4 bases had no gene match. The CDR3 has 14 residues. Germline V gene data show CDR1 as LNHNV and CDR2 as YYDKDF (reference sequence).

The chain links TRBV27 to TRBJ2-2; a weak D match, TRBD2 (6 bases). Germline V gene data show CDR1 as MNHEY and CDR2 as SMNVEV (reference sequence). V was cut by 0 bases and J by 6 bases, with 11 bases left in between. The CDR3 totals 15 residues. The CDR3 region is CASSLSPSVAGELFF. CDR3 nucleotides: TGTGCCAGCAGTTTATCCCCTAGCGTGGCCGGGGAGCTGTTTTTT.

The chain has TRBV6-4 and TRBJ1-1, with unresolved D. Germline loops: CDR1 MRHNA, CDR2 SNTAGT. Trimming shortened V by 6 bases and J by 6 bases, and 14 bases separated the two germline ends. CDR3 length equals 13 residues. The CDR3 spells CASRGRVYPEAFF. CDR3 nucleotides: TGTGCCAGCAGAGGACGGGTTTATCCTGAAGCTTTCTTT.

J is TRBJ2-1 and V is TRBV6-1, with 11 bases aligning to TRBD1. CDR1 and CDR2 from the germline V gene are MNHNS and SASEGT. There are 13 residues in the CDR3. With 4 bases clipped from V and 14 bases from J, the junction kept 7 bases outside the gene matches. The CDR3 region is CASSAGQGGPEFF. In DNA form, the CDR3 reads TGTGCCAGCAGTGCGGGACAGGGGGGGCCTGAGTTCTTC.

The V and J genes are TRBV6-1 and TRBJ1-2, with D maybe TRBD1 (6 bases). Germline V gene sequence: CDR1 MNHNS, CDR2 SASEGT. This CDR3 comprises 15 residues. Trimming removed 2 bases from V and 2 bases from J, with 12 bases in between. The CDR3 sequence: CASSEPGTLNYGYTF. CDR3 nucleotide sequence: TGTGCCAGCAGTGAACCCGGGACACTGAACTATGGCTACACCTTC.

V gene TRBV20-1 combines with J gene TRBJ2-7; 7 bases map to TRBD1. This CDR3 region has 14 residues. In germline, CDR1 is DFQATT, CDR2 SNEGSKA (reference sequence). The CDR3: CSGTRTGVYEEQYF. CDR3 coding DNA: TGCAGCGGAACCAGGACAGGCGTTTATGAAGAGCAGTACTTC.

The table lists this clone with many counts. J is TRBJ1-5 and V is TRBV7-6, with 7 bases matching TRBD1. This CDR3 has 14 amino acids. CDR1 SGHVS and CDR2 FNYEAQ come from the germline V gene. J lost 6 bases, V lost 1 base, and 3 bases had no gene match. DNA of the CDR3: TGTGCCAGCAGCTTAGGACAGGGCCCTCAGCCCCAGCATTTT. Its protein product is CASSLGQGPQPQHF.

This clone was seen only a few times. The chain has TRBV6-5 and TRBJ1-1; no clear D gene. CDR1 MNHEY and CDR2 SVGAGI come from the germline V gene. V lost 0 bases and J 1 base, leaving 9 bases between the germline ends. The CDR3 consists of 15 residues. The CDR3 DNA reads as TGTGCCAGCAGTTACTCCGCAGCCGGGAACACTGAAGCTTTCTTT. As protein: CASSYSAAGNTEAFF.

This clone was seen a handful of times. This may come from a read error, since a much larger clone is one base off. CDR3 protein: CASTPLGTGGERLFF. CDR3 bases: TGTGCCAGCACCCCGCTGGGGACAGGGGGTGAAAGACTGTTTTTT. This chain links TRBV2 with TRBJ1-4; 11 nucleotides line up with TRBD1. The germline V gene has CDR1 SNHLY and CDR2 FYNNEI. The CDR3 is 15 amino acids.

At least ten counts were recorded for this clone. This chain connects TRBV2 to TRBJ1-2; D unresolved. Trimming removed 0 bases from V and 4 bases from J, with 15 bases in between. Germline lookup yields CDR1 SNHLY and CDR2 FYNNEI. This CDR3 contains 16 residues. The CDR3 is CASSEATATYTYGYTF. The CDR3 bases are TGTGCCAGCAGTGAAGCGACTGCGACTTACACCTATGGCTACACCTTC.